This T cell receptor (beta chain) stems from a study of cytomegalovirus exposure and HLA in healthy donors. Findings and caveats of the study: A few chains tied to CMV proved CMV antigen-specific in vitro. Within an earlier analysis, most TCR beta V segments proved productive either about 87% or about 30% of the time.

The CDR3 spans 17 residues. Between the trimmed V and J ends, which lost 3 bases and 2 bases, there was a span of 20 bases. CDR1 is LGHNA and CDR2 is YNFKEQ in the germline V gene. On this clone itself: Its antigen is unidentified.

The PCR made use of 60 Vbeta and 13 Jbeta primers. TCRdb's table, derived via immunoSEQ multiplex PCR, lists solely in-frame clones and lacks some. This sample has under 200,000 clones, with 75% to 85% found just once. Though nominally healthy at sampling, donors likely had unrecorded immune exposures. Material for sequencing was PBMCs. The sequence derives from a woman aged 45-65 years in good health and CMV-seronegative. The chain combines TRBV4-2 with TRBJ2-7, with D maybe TRBD1 (6 bases). The CDR3 loop reads CASSHGVMGAVAYEQYF. The CDR3 DNA reads TGTGCCAGCAGCCACGGCGTTATGGGGGCAGTAGCCTACGAGCAGTACTTC.